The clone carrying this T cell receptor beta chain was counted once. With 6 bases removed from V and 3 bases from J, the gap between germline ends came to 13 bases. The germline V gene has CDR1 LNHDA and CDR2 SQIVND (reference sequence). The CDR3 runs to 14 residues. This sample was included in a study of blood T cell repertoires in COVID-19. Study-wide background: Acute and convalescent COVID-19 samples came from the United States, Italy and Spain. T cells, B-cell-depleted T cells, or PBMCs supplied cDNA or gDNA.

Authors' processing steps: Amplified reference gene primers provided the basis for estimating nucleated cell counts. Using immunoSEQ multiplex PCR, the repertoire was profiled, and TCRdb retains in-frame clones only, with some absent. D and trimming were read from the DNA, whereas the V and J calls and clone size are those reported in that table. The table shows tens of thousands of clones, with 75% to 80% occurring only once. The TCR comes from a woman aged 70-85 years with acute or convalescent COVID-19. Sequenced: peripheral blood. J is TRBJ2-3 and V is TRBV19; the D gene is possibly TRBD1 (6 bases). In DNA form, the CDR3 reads TGTGCCAGTAGGATGGCAGGGGTTACAGATACGCAGTATTTT. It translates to CASRMAGVTDTQYF.